The rows below give T cell receptor beta chains drawn from one sample of a study of blood T cell repertoires in COVID-19. The method was immunoSEQ multiplex PCR; TCRdb's version includes in-frame clones alone and lacks a portion of them. The sample carries 200,000 or so clones, around four fifths recorded once. The sample taken for sequencing was peripheral blood. These receptors all stem from a man aged 55 to 70 with COVID-19, enrolled during active disease. Both conserved end residues are part of each CDR3. The D gene is left open where the match is weak. Size tells how often a clone was seen (once, few, many) or the class of an expanded clone, and some rows leave it out.

J gene | D gene | V gene | clone size | CDR3 DNA | CDR3 protein
TRBJ2-7 | TRBD1 | TRBV19 | NA | TGTGCCAGTAGTATGACAGGGATTAGGTCCTACGAGCAGTACTTC | CASSMTGIRSYEQYF
TRBJ1-5 | NA | TRBV19 | few | TGTGCCAGTAGTATAGTTCTAGGGGCCAATCAGCCCCAGCATTTT | CASSIVLGANQPQHF
TRBJ2-7 | TRBD1 | TRBV5-1 | few | TGCGCCAGCAGCTCCCTTGGTCGGGACAGGGGGCTATCCTACGAGCAGTACTTC | CASSSLGRDRGLSYEQYF
TRBJ2-3 | TRBD2 | TRBV6-5 | NA | TGTGCCAGCAATGGGGACTACTTAGATACGCAGTATTTT | CASNGDYLDTQYF
TRBJ1-6 | TRBD1 | TRBV20-1 | NA | TGCAGTGCTAGTCGCGACAGGGCTAATTCACCCCTCCACTTT | CSASRDRANSPLHF
TRBJ2-7 | TRBD1 | TRBV5-1 | NA | TGCGCCAGCAGCTCGAGGACAGGGGCGGACGAGCAGTACTTC | CASSSRTGADEQYF
TRBJ2-7 | NA | TRBV19 | NA | TGTGCCAGTAGTAACTGGGGCAACTCCTACGAGCAGTACTTC | CASSNWGNSYEQYF
TRBJ1-6 | NA | TRBV5-4 | NA | TGTGCCAGCAGCTGGGGAGGGGCGACTAATTCACCCCTCCACTTT | CASSWGGATNSPLHF
TRBJ1-6 | NA | TRBV28 | NA | TGTGCCAGCAGGGACCCCCCTAGCCTATATAATTCACCCCTCCACTTT | CASRDPPSLYNSPLHF
TRBJ1-2 | TRBD1 | TRBV7-3 | once | TGTGCCAGCAGCTCCGACAGGGCGGGGGGCTACACCTTC | CASSSDRAGGYTF
TRBJ1-6 | NA | TRBV12-5 | NA | TGTGCCCGAGTGTATAATTCACCCCTCCACTTT | CARVYNSPLHF